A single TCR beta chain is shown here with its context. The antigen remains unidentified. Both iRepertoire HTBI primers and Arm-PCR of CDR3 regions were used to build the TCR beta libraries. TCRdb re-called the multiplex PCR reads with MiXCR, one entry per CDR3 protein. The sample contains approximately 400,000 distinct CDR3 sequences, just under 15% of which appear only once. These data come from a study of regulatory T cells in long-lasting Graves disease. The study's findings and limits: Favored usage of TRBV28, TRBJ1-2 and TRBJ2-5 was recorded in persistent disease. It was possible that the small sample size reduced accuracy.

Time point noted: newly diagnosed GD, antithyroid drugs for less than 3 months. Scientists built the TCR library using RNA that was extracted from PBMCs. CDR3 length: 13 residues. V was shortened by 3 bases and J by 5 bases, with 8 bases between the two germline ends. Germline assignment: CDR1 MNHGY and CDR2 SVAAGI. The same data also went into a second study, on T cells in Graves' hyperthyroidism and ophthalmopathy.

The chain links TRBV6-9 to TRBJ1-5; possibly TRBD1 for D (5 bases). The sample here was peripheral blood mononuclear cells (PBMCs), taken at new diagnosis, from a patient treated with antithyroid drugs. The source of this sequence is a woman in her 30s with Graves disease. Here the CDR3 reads CASSYLGDQPQHF. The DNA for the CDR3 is TGTGCCAGCAGTTACTTGGGGGATCAGCCCCAGCATTTT.